The clone carrying this T cell receptor beta chain was counted ten times or more. Its target is not known. Through a sample-barcoded 5' primer and a J-beta primer mix, a second PCR was run for about 6 to 11 cycles. One entry per CDR3 protein, called by TCRdb with MiXCR from the 5' RACE reads. There are more than 800,000 distinct CDR3 sequences in the sample; about 28% occur only once, and approximately 15% lies in the top ten. The sample originates from a study of blood T cells in healthy people across ages. V gave up 6 bases and J gave up 1 base; unmatched junction bases: 4. The CDR3 length is 14 residues. Germline values: CDR1 DFQATT, CDR2 SNEGSKA (reference sequence). Study-level points and caveats: Leaving the PBMCs unsorted stopped any conclusive comparison of naive versus antigen-experienced cells.

Sample: blood. The TCR sequence derives from a woman of 80 years or more in good health. V is TRBV20-1 and J is TRBJ2-3, with 10 bases that match TRBD2. The CDR3 DNA is TGCAGTGCGTACCTAGCGGGGGGCACAGATACGCAGTATTTT. Encoded protein: CSAYLAGGTDTQYF.